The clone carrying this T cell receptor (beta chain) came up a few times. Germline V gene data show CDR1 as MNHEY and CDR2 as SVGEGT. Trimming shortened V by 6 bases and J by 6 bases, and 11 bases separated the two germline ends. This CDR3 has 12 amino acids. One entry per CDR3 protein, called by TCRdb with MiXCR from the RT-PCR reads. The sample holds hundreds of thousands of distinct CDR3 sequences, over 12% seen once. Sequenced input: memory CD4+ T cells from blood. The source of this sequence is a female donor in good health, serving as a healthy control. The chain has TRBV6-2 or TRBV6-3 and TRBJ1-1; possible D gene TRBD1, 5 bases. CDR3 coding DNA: TGTGCCAGCAGACGTCAGGGAGCTGAAGCTTTCTTT. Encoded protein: CASRRQGAEAFF.